The 23 T cell receptor beta chains reported below all come from one sample, sequenced in a study of response to subunit inactivated influenza vaccine. MiXCR, applied by TCRdb to the RT-PCR reads, yields one record per CDR3 protein. The table shows fewer than 400,000 distinct CDR3 sequences, with around a fifth occurring only once. Here the sequenced sample was PBMCs from blood, taken 21 months after vaccination. All receptors come from a man aged 50-75 years who received an inactivated influenza vaccine.

This clonotype has a handful of counts. CDR3 DNA: TGTGCCAGCGGGACAGGACAGGGGCGAGACTATGGCTACACCTTC. This translates into CASGTGQGRDYGYTF. The chain combines TRBV6-8 with TRBJ1-2, with 9 bases aligning to TRBD1. This CDR3 is built from 15 residues. Per germline, CDR1 MNHGY and CDR2 SAAAGT. After removal of 8 bases from V and 3 bases from J, the junction contained 10 bases not matched to a gene.

This clonotype was detected ten times or more. The chain combines TRBV12-3 or TRBV12-4 with TRBJ1-1, with unresolved D. The CDR3 sequence is 13 residues long. V lost 3 bases and J lost 3, with 8 bases in between. CDR3 nucleotide sequence: TGTGCCAGCAGTTTCGAGGCGTACACTGAAGCTTTCTTT. Its protein is CASSFEAYTEAFF.

The table lists this clonotype with many counts. The V call is TRBV10-3, the J call TRBJ1-5; D is ambiguous. The germline V gene encodes CDR1 ENHRY and CDR2 SYGVKD. Trimming pared 11 bases from V and 3 bases from J, leaving 14 bases between. The CDR3 extends over 13 amino acids. Here the CDR3 reads CASKRAINQPQHF. The CDR3 DNA follows: TGTGCCTCGAAAAGGGCAATCAATCAGCCCCAGCATTTT.

CDR3 loop: CASSPSGTGIYEPQHF. For the CDR3, the DNA is TGTGCCAGCAGCCCTTCGGGGACAGGGATCTATGAGCCCCAGCATTTT. V and J are TRBV5-5 and TRBJ1-5, with 9 positions matching TRBD1. CDR1 and CDR2 from the germline V gene are SGHKS and YYEKEE (reference sequence). This CDR3 has 16 amino acids. V was pared by 4 bases and J by 8 bases, with 13 bases of the junction left unmatched.

A few counts support this clonotype. The chain links TRBV20-1 to TRBJ2-1, with 7 bases lining up with TRBD2. Per the germline V gene, CDR1 is DFQATT and CDR2 is SNEGSKA (reference sequence). There are 15 residues in the CDR3. With V trimmed by 1 base and J by 6 bases, 9 bases remained unmatched. In nucleotides, the CDR3 is TGCAGTGCTAGAGGAGACGCGGGAGTTGTCAATGAGCAGTTCTTC. The encoded protein is CSARGDAGVVNEQFF.

This clonotype was seen a few times. CDR3 bases: TGCAGCGTCGGAGGGGGTTGGGAGACCCAGTACTTC. It specifies CSVGGGWETQYF. The chain uses TRBV29-1 and TRBJ2-5, with D perhaps assigned TRBD1 or TRBD2 (6 bases each). With 6 bases removed from V and 5 bases from J, the gap between germline ends came to 13 bases. The CDR3 consists of 12 residues. Germline CDR1 SQVTM, CDR2 ANQGSEA.

This clonotype appeared a single time. The rearrangement uses TRBV20-1 and TRBJ2-3, with TRBD2 identical over 10 bases. The CDR3 runs to 14 residues. Per germline, CDR1 DFQATT and CDR2 SNEGSKA (reference sequence). V was pared by 0 bases and J by 4 bases, with 1 base of the junction left unmatched. The CDR3 DNA follows: TGCAGTGCTAGAGACCTAGCGGGGGCAGATACGCAGTATTTT. Translation gives CSARDLAGADTQYF.

V gene TRBV10-3 combines with J gene TRBJ2-7, with D perhaps matching TRBD1 or TRBD2 (5 bases each). Trimming pared 6 bases from V and 7 bases from J, leaving 13 bases between. Germline V lookup: CDR1 ENHRY, CDR2 SYGVKD. This CDR3 has 12 residues. Written as DNA, the CDR3 is TGTGCCATCAGCGCCCGGGACCAGGAGCAGTACTTC. As protein: CAISARDQEQYF.

The chain carries TRBV23-1 and TRBJ1-5; a possible D gene is TRBD1 (5 bases). TRBV23-1 is flagged as an ORF with uncertain function. V was shortened by 3 bases and J by 2 bases, with 14 bases between the two germline ends. The CDR3 sequence is 16 residues long. The DNA for the CDR3 is TGCGCCAGCAGTCATATGTTTAGGGGAGGCAATCAGCCCCAGCATTTT. Residues: CASSHMFRGGNQPQHF.

This clonotype was seen a few times. This chain links TRBV24-1 with TRBJ1-2, with 10 positions matching TRBD1. There are 15 residues in the CDR3. Germline V gene data show CDR1 as KGHDR and CDR2 as SFDVKD. V dropped 0 bases and J dropped 9; count of bases not matched to a gene: 6. CDR3 residues: CATSDLGTGVDRYTF. Here the CDR3 DNA reads TGTGCCACCAGTGATTTGGGGACAGGGGTAGATCGCTACACCTTC.

This clonotype occurred many times. V and J are TRBV20-1 and TRBJ2-7; 7 bases fit TRBD2. V lost 0 bases and J lost 3; bases outside the gene matches: 8. The CDR3 is 15 amino acids. Germline V gene lookup returns CDR1 DFQATT and CDR2 SNEGSKA (reference sequence). CDR3 protein: CSARDGAGNVYEQYF. The CDR3 region has the DNA TGCAGTGCTAGAGATGGAGCGGGGAACGTCTACGAGCAGTACTTC.

This chain links TRBV4-3 with TRBJ1-2, with D unresolved. CDR1 and CDR2 from the germline V gene are LGHNA and YSLEER. The CDR3 contains 12 residues. The V and J ends lost 4 bases and 7 bases respectively, with 10 bases between them. CDR3 amino acids: CASSPSSGGYTF. The CDR3, as DNA: TGCGCCAGCAGCCCCTCTTCGGGTGGCTACACCTTC.

The CDR3: CASSYEGRTLYNEQFF. Here the CDR3 DNA reads TGTGCCAGCAGTTACGAAGGGAGAACCCTGTACAATGAGCAGTTCTTC. The chain is built from TRBV12-3 or TRBV12-4 and TRBJ2-1; a weak D match, TRBD2 (5 bases). V gave up 4 bases and J gave up 4 bases, with 17 bases separating them. The CDR3 runs 16 residues.

The J gene is TRBJ1-5, the V gene TRBV12-3 or TRBV12-4; the D gene is possibly TRBD1 (6 bases). With 2 bases removed from V and 3 bases from J, the gap between germline ends came to 11 bases. The CDR3 covers 15 residues. CDR3 in DNA: TGTGCCAGCAGTTTAACACAGGGTGTCAATCAGCCCCAGCATTTT. As protein: CASSLTQGVNQPQHF.

This clonotype was counted between two and nine times. The V and J genes are TRBV6-2 or TRBV6-3 and TRBJ1-2; D is unclear. This CDR3 has 11 residues. Trimming shortened V by 6 bases and J by 2 bases, and 4 bases separated the two germline ends. The germline gives CDR1 MNHEY, CDR2 SVGEGT. CDR3 nucleotides: TGTGCCAGCAGATGGAACTATGGCTACACCTTC. Translation: CASRWNYGYTF.

The chain joins TRBV2 to TRBJ2-6, with a possible D match to TRBD1 (8 bases). Per germline, CDR1 SNHLY and CDR2 FYNNEI. V lost 2 bases and J 4 bases, leaving 15 bases between the germline ends. The CDR3 covers 17 residues. The CDR3 DNA is TGTGCCAGCAGTGAATACAGGGGGAGGGTCGGGGCCAACGTCCTGACTTTC. Residues: CASSEYRGRVGANVLTF.

The J gene is TRBJ2-7, the V gene TRBV12-3 or TRBV12-4; D is possibly TRBD1 (6 bases). V lost 3 bases to trimming and J lost 0 bases, with 12 bases between them. The CDR3 length is 15 residues. The CDR3 region is CASSFSTGISYEQYF. Written as DNA, the CDR3 is TGTGCCAGCAGTTTTTCAACAGGGATCTCCTACGAGCAGTACTTC.

This clonotype came up a few times. The rearrangement joins TRBV12-3 or TRBV12-4 to TRBJ2-1; D gene uncertain. The CDR3 length is 12 residues. V dropped 0 bases and J dropped 11 bases, with 8 bases sitting between them. The CDR3 coding sequence is TGTGCCAGCAGTTTAGCGGTGGGCAAGCAGTTCTTC. Amino acid sequence: CASSLAVGKQFF.

This clonotype has only a few counts. Written as DNA, the CDR3 is TGTGCCAGCAGCCCACCTAGCGGGAACTCCTACGAGCAGTACTTC. As protein: CASSPPSGNSYEQYF. The V gene is TRBV11-1, the J gene TRBJ2-7; 9 positions match TRBD2. The CDR3 is 15 residues long. The V segment lost 5 bases and the J segment 0 bases; nucleotides outside the gene matches: 5. Germline CDR1 and CDR2: SGHAT and FQDESV (reference sequence).

In its sample, this clonotype was seen many times. In this CDR3 the conserved last residue, phenylalanine or tryptophan, is missing, so a read error is likely. The DNA is omitted, as the CDR3 cannot be located on it reliably, and the CDR3 follows TCRdb's listing. This chain joins TRBV7-9 and TRBJ2-3; the table's D gene call, TRBD2, was not cross checked with the DNA. Germline CDR1 and CDR2: SEHNR and FQNEAQ (reference sequence). The length of the CDR3 is 12 amino acids, counting both ends. The CDR3 sequence: CASSLETSVLLA.

This clonotype appeared a single time. The chain is built from TRBV7-8 and TRBJ2-7; 8 positions agree with TRBD1. Per germline, CDR1 SGHVS and CDR2 FQNEAQ. The CDR3 is made up of 14 amino acids. The J segment lost 3 bases and the V segment lost 5 bases, leaving 6 bases of the junction unmatched. In DNA, the CDR3 is TGTGCCAGCAGCCCAACCACAGGGGGCTACGAGCAGTACTTC. It encodes CASSPTTGGYEQYF.

In nucleotides, the CDR3 is TGTGCCAGCAGTCAATACCTAGCGGGGGTAACCGGGGAGCTGTTTTTT. It yields the protein CASSQYLAGVTGELFF. The J gene is TRBJ2-2, the V gene TRBV3-1; the match to TRBD2 covers 10 bases. This CDR3 contains 16 residues. With 6 bases clipped from V and 5 bases from J, the junction kept 9 bases outside the gene matches. The germline V gene encodes CDR1 LGHDT and CDR2 YNNKEL (reference sequence).

This clonotype was seen many times. The chain recombines TRBV19 with TRBJ1-2, with unresolved D. The V end lost 7 bases, the J end lost 3 bases, and 9 bases lay between the germline ends. The CDR3 contains 12 residues. Germline values: CDR1 LNHDA, CDR2 SQIVND (reference sequence). The CDR3 here is CASKGFDYGYTF. CDR3 in DNA: TGTGCCAGTAAGGGTTTTGACTATGGCTACACCTTC.